Shown below are 17 T cell receptor beta chains from a single sample sequenced in a study of OX40 agonist ivuxolimab in advanced cancers. Profiling relied on immunoSEQ multiplex PCR, and the TCRdb table lists in-frame clones only, not all of them. Here the sample spans 45,000 to 65,000 clones, around 87% being singletons. Here the sequenced sample was CD4+ or CD8+ T cells sorted from blood, taken in a trial of the OX40 agonist ivuxolimab. These receptors all stem from an adult with an advanced solid tumor such as melanoma, head and neck, liver or kidney cancer.

CDR3: CASSLNSGANVLTF. The CDR3 coding sequence is TGTGCCAGCAGTTTGAACTCTGGGGCCAACGTCCTGACTTTC. V is TRBV28 and J is TRBJ2-6; D unresolved. V was trimmed by 3 bases and J by 0 bases, leaving 3 bases between them. Per germline, CDR1 MDHEN and CDR2 SYDVKM. The CDR3 runs to 14 residues.

The V gene is TRBV5-8, the J gene TRBJ1-1, with D perhaps matching TRBD1 (5 bases). Trimming left V 2 bases short and J 3 bases short, with 5 bases between. The CDR3 has 12 residues. Per germline, CDR1 SGHTS and CDR2 YDEGEE. CDR3 loop: CASSFRDTEAFF. CDR3 DNA: TGTGCCAGCAGCTTCAGGGACACTGAAGCTTTCTTT.

The chain has TRBV30 and TRBJ2-7; the D is unclear. This CDR3 is built from 11 residues. Trimming pared 2 bases from V and 4 bases from J, leaving 6 bases between. Germline values: CDR1 GTSNPN, CDR2 SVGIG (reference sequence). CDR3 DNA: TGTGCCTGGAGTACCAGGTACGAGCAGTACTTC. Translated, it gives CAWSTRYEQYF.

The chain has TRBV10-1 and TRBJ2-5, with D unresolved. The CDR3 loop spans 14 amino acids. Germline V gene data show CDR1 as WNHNN and CDR2 as SYGVQD (reference sequence). Trimming shortened V by 3 bases and J by 5 bases, and 13 bases separated the two germline ends. The CDR3 here is CASSDSLTGETQYF. For the CDR3, the DNA is TGCGCCAGCAGTGATTCCCTCACCGGGGAGACCCAGTACTTC.

The chain employs TRBV28 and TRBJ1-1; possibly TRBD1 for D (6 bases). V lost 7 bases to trimming and J lost 4 bases, with 16 bases between them. From germline, CDR1 is MDHEN and CDR2 SYDVKM. This CDR3 has 14 residues. The CDR3 DNA reads TGTGCCAGCATCCACAGGGCCAGGGGCACTGAAGCTTTCTTT. Translating gives CASIHRARGTEAFF.

This chain connects TRBV27 to TRBJ2-6; TRBD2 matches at 11 bases. CDR1 is MNHEY, CDR2 SMNVEV, per germline (reference sequence). The CDR3 is 19 residues long. The V gene end was trimmed by 4 bases and the J gene end by 2 bases; junction bases not matched to a gene: 10. The DNA for the CDR3 is TGTGCCAGCAGTTCCAACGCACTAGCGGGAGTGGCTGGGGCCAACGTCCTGACTTTC. It specifies CASSSNALAGVAGANVLTF.

This rearrangement joins TRBV30 to TRBJ2-7; D possibly uses TRBD1 or TRBD2 (5 bases each). With 1 base removed from V and 0 bases from J, the gap between germline ends came to 13 bases. The CDR3 extends over 15 amino acids. Per the germline V gene, CDR1 is GTSNPN and CDR2 is SVGIG (reference sequence). As DNA, the CDR3 is TGTGCCTGGAGTGCCCCCGGGACGTTCTCCTACGAGCAGTACTTC. Protein product: CAWSAPGTFSYEQYF.

This clone occurred a few times. The chain is built from TRBV7-6 and TRBJ1-6, with 9 bases fitting TRBD1. Trimming took 2 bases from V and 10 from J; bases not matched to a gene: 9. Germline loops: CDR1 SGHVS, CDR2 FNYEAQ. The CDR3 consists of 16 residues. The chain's CDR3 is CASSLSGTGFGSPLHF. The CDR3 DNA follows: TGTGCCAGCAGCTTATCCGGGACAGGGTTTGGGTCACCCCTCCACTTT.

The V and J genes are TRBV28 and TRBJ2-5, with D tentatively TRBD2 (5 bases). The J call may be in error: the DNA end matches TRBJ2-7 better. From germline, CDR1 is MDHEN and CDR2 SYDVKM. This CDR3 is 18 amino acids long. CDR3 region: CASSPRGSSRGSHYEQYF. CDR3 in DNA: TGTGCCAGCAGCCCCCGGGGATCATCTCGAGGGAGTCACTACGAGCAGTACTTC.

V usage is TRBV18 and J usage is TRBJ2-7, with D perhaps matching TRBD1 (6 bases). There are 14 residues in the CDR3. Trimming stripped 2 bases from V and 5 bases from J, with 13 bases between. Germline loops: CDR1 KGHSH, CDR2 LQKENI. In DNA form, the CDR3 reads TGTGCCAGCTCACCAAGTAAGGGGGTGGACGAGCAGTACTTC. Translating it yields CASSPSKGVDEQYF.

This clone was detected only once. V usage is TRBV7-2 and J usage is TRBJ2-2; 12 bases match TRBD2. The germline V gene encodes CDR1 SGHTA and CDR2 FQGNSA. Trimming took 3 bases from V and 5 from J; bases not matched to a gene: 4. This CDR3 comprises 16 residues. As DNA, the CDR3 is TGTGCCAGCAGCTTTGCGACTAGCGGGAGTACCGGGGAGCTGTTTTTT. It specifies CASSFATSGSTGELFF.

This clone occurred once. The V gene is TRBV2, the J gene TRBJ1-2; D is perhaps TRBD1 (6 bases). CDR3 length: 14 residues. The V gene's germline CDR1 is SNHLY and CDR2 FYNNEI. The V gene lost 2 bases and the J gene lost 6 bases, with 13 bases spanning the gap. The DNA for the CDR3 is TGTGCCAGCAGTGAAATCAGGGGCAGGGATGGCTACACCTTC. This encodes CASSEIRGRDGYTF.

The sample holds one count of this clone. The chain employs TRBV19 and TRBJ1-2; 10 bases are a match to TRBD1. The CDR3 runs to 13 residues. Germline lookup yields CDR1 LNHDA and CDR2 SQIVND (reference sequence). V lost 6 bases, J lost 8 bases, and 6 bases stayed unmatched. The CDR3 is CASRWTGGLGYTF. CDR3 coding DNA: TGTGCCAGTAGGTGGACAGGGGGTCTGGGCTACACCTTC.

This rearrangement joins TRBV10-2 to TRBJ2-3; no reliable D call. The V end lost 4 bases, the J end lost 8 bases, and 13 bases lay between the germline ends. The V gene's germline CDR1 is WSHSY and CDR2 SAAADI. The CDR3 is 13 residues long. In DNA form, the CDR3 reads TGCGCCAGCAGTGTGGCCGTTGTTGGTACGCAGTATTTT. This gives the protein CASSVAVVGTQYF.

This sequence joins TRBV11-2 and TRBJ2-1; D is perhaps TRBD2 (6 bases). This CDR3 has 15 amino acids. In germline, CDR1 is SGHAT, CDR2 FQNNGV. The V end was cut by 0 bases, the J end by 5 bases, with 11 bases between. CDR3 nucleotides: TGTGCCAGCAGCTTAGAGGCTAGCGCTCACAATGAGCAGTTCTTC. It is translated as CASSLEASAHNEQFF. Variable domain in full (rest from reference TRBV11-2 and TRBJ2-1): EAGVAQSPRYKIIEKRQSVAFWCNPISGHATLYWYQQILGQGPKLLIQFQNNGVVDDSQLPKDRFSAERLKGVDSTLKIQPAKLEDSAVYLCASSLEASAHNEQFFGPGTRLTVL.

J is TRBJ2-2 and V is TRBV11-2; tentatively, D is TRBD2 (5 bases). V was trimmed by 2 bases and J by 3 bases, leaving 10 bases between them. Germline V gene sequence: CDR1 SGHAT, CDR2 FQNNGV. The length of the CDR3 is 15 residues. Here the CDR3 reads CASSLSGLDTGELFF. The CDR3 DNA follows: TGTGCCAGCAGCTTATCTGGACTGGACACCGGGGAGCTGTTTTTT.

The V and J genes are TRBV9 and TRBJ2-3; 15 bases match TRBD2. Germline V gives CDR1 SGDLS, CDR2 YYNGEE. CDR3 length: 18 amino acids. V lost 4 bases and J lost 0; bases outside the gene matches: 6. The CDR3 protein is CASSIGTSGGTSTDTQYF. The CDR3, as DNA: TGTGCCAGCAGCATCGGGACTAGCGGGGGGACTAGCACAGATACGCAGTATTTT.